This T cell receptor beta chain derives from a study of blood T cells in healthy people across ages. CDR1 KGHSH and CDR2 LQKENI come from the germline V gene. This CDR3 has 15 amino acids. Trimming shortened V by 6 bases and J by 1 base, and 15 bases separated the two germline ends. The study isolated at least 7 million PBMCs from each sample. Next came a second PCR, run for roughly 6 to 11 cycles, which used a sample-barcoded 5' primer along with a J-beta primer mix. TCRdb re-analysed the 5' RACE reads in MiXCR, keeping a single row per CDR3 protein. This table holds about a million distinct CDR3 sequences, roughly 50% found once.

This TCR was recovered from a man aged 25 to 40 in good health. The chain recombines TRBV18 with TRBJ1-2; possible D gene TRBD1, 6 bases. Sequencing input: blood. CDR3 bases: TGTGCCAGCTCGCCTCGACAGGAGTTTAACTATGGCTACACCTTC. It specifies CASSPRQEFNYGYTF.